This T cell receptor (beta chain) was sequenced in a study of STAT3 mutations in large granular lymphocyte leukemia (dated by TCRdb to the late 2010s). For the wider study: About half of the T-LGLL patients who underwent longitudinal sequencing carried canonical activating STAT3 mutations. From an initial cohort of 207 LGL patients, around 17 representative T-LGLL cases were picked for longitudinal TCRbeta and STAT3 sequencing. Over half of the T-LGLL patients were given one or more immunosuppressive therapy regimens, and over 30% of the treated patients had a hematologic response. Each patient was sequenced at an average of roughly 3.7 time points, ranging from 2 to 8 samplings. As controls within the study, two patients with natural killer LGL leukemia were also sequenced longitudinally. Patients with T-cell large granular lymphocyte leukemia underwent serial deep sequencing of TCRbeta CDR3 and STAT3 to reconstruct clonal hierarchy and dynamics. What the work shows at the level of the full study, not this receptor alone: In several patients, dominant TCR clone burden exceeded STAT3 mutant burden, suggesting STAT3 mutation arose secondarily within a pre-expanded clone. Variable intervals between samplings and differing treatment regimens complicated linking therapy response to changes in TCR clonal burden. Every T-LGLL patient showed at least one immunodominant TCRbeta clonotype, and about half showed multiple immunodominant subclonotypes. Because codominant clonotypes persisted in some patients, a small but highly pathogenic clone may have been missed. Because no samples were available when a clone first appeared, clonal expansion was inferred from samplings taken at other points. In 6 of 18 patients, TCR clonotype switching occurred after therapy, and every newly emerging clone was STAT3 wild type.

The CDR1 and CDR2 encoded by the germline V gene (reference sequence) are MNHNY and SVGAGI. From its cysteine to its phenylalanine, the CDR3 spans 14 amino acids. The sequence is cut down to CDR3 DNA, 42 bases in frame from base 1. Trimming accounts for 5 bases at V and 5 bases at J, while the number of junction bases matched to no gene is 7. DNA was extracted from blood mononuclear cells, with the same DNA used for both TCR and STAT3 sequencing. Points on this clone: This clone's antigen is unknown. No per-base quality is available; no much larger clone lies one base away.

TCRbeta libraries were sequenced on an Illumina MiSeq, averaging roughly 41,000 productive templates per sample. The immunoSEQ assay, which uses multiplex PCR amplification, was used to generate TCRbeta CDR3 libraries. The published analysis was carried out like this. Following a previously defined approach, repertoire diversity was calculated, and values close to 0 point to extremely monoclonal samples. TCRdb took this table from immuneACCESS and kept in-frame rearrangements with V and J called. Such tables lack part of the clones; where checked against another copy, unresolved V genes explain under half of the gap, and the rest is unexplained. V and J calls and clone size are as listed in that table; D and trimming were resolved from the DNA. The sample table holds 10,000 to 15,000 clones, of which about nine tenths were seen once. Jointly, the top ten make up 9.5% to 15% of the sample.

The sequenced sample consisted of PBMCs. The chain links TRBV6-6 with TRBJ2-5, with TRBD1 matching 8 junction bases. The receptor comes from a human donor with T large granular lymphocyte leukemia. Some clones in this sample may be carry-over from other donors' samples. The CDR3 here reads CASSTGQGRETQYF. The DNA reads TGTGCCAGCAGTACCGGACAGGGAAGGGAGACCCAGTACTTC.